Listed below are T cell receptor beta chains from one sample, sequenced in a study of blood T cell repertoires in COVID-19. Clones were sequenced by immunoSEQ multiplex PCR, and TCRdb holds only the in-frame ones, with some missing. The data contain some 64,000 clones, about 76% of them singletons. Sequencing used peripheral blood. All receptors come from a human donor in a cohort sampled during active COVID-19. The CDR3 runs from the conserved cysteine through the conserved F or W. Size is stated for part of the rows, as once, few or many counts, or as a class when the clone is expanded.

NA | TRBJ2-7 | TRBV10-1 | CASSDLSPGGSHDYEQYF
NA | TRBJ2-1 | TRBV11-1 | CASSDPGASSYNEQFF
NA | TRBJ2-1 | TRBV4-3 | CASSVRDRGNDEQFF
NA | TRBJ2-5 | TRBV7-6 | CASSLEGAGPDGTQYF
once | TRBJ2-7 | TRBV6-5 | CASSRDRSSYEQYF
NA | TRBJ2-3 | TRBV4-1 | CASSLMGGGETTDTQYF
NA | TRBJ2-3 | TRBV11-2 | CASSPGTGGTDTQYF
NA | TRBJ2-1 | TRBV6-1 | CASSERPQGPSSYNEQFF
NA | TRBJ1-1 | TRBV3-1/TRBV3-2 | CASSQAGGSGTEAFF
NA | TRBJ2-2 | TRBV5-1 | CASSLSSQTSTGELFF
NA | TRBJ2-2 | TRBV5-6 | CASSKAMDRDTGELFF
NA | TRBJ2-3 | TRBV7-2 | CASSPQGTSTDTQYF
NA | TRBJ1-1 | TRBV6-6 | CASSRQGSTEAFF
NA | TRBJ2-1 | TRBV25-1 | CASSELDSTHNEQFF
once | TRBJ2-3 | TRBV5-5 | CASSLGGSTDTQYF
many | TRBJ1-2 | TRBV2 | CASREDNYGYTF
NA | TRBJ1-5 | TRBV19 | CASMSGPGGNQPQHF
NA | TRBJ1-5 | TRBV28 | CASSLGPGSNQPQHF
NA | TRBJ2-5 | TRBV5-5 | CASSQLVGQETQYF
few | TRBJ2-1 | TRBV19 | CASSTRQGGSSYNEQFF
NA | TRBJ2-5 | TRBV28 | CASSLSLAGLSKTQYF
NA | TRBJ2-5 | TRBV5-5 | CASSRGAPGAIEETQYF
NA | TRBJ2-5 | TRBV5-4 | CASRPGTGVETQYF
NA | TRBJ2-3 | TRBV6-5 | CASRVAGSTDTQYF
NA | TRBJ1-3 | TRBV30 | CAWSLVSGNTIYF
NA | TRBJ1-2 | TRBV3-1/TRBV3-2 | CASSRPGQGKYGYTF
NA | TRBJ1-2 | TRBV6-5 | CASSSTGIYGYTF
NA | TRBJ1-6 | TRBV6-1 | CASSEAGAGKWRGSPLHF
NA | TRBJ2-5 | TRBV28 | CASSPPKGQGRTQYF
NA | TRBJ1-4 | TRBV7-2 | CASSLAQGQGEEKLFF
NA | TRBJ2-3 | TRBV2 | CASSEAGQAFLTDTQYF
few | TRBJ2-3 | TRBV5-6 | CASSLATGGLLSTDTQYF
NA | TRBJ2-1 | TRBV24-1 | CATSDPSGTNNEQFF
few | TRBJ2-5 | TRBV7-9 | CASSPRRRDRAQETQYF
NA | TRBJ1-6 | TRBV28 | CASTWGVSPLHF
NA | TRBJ1-1 | TRBV19 | CASNRGANTEAFF
few | TRBJ2-3 | TRBV5-1 | CASSSERGGGADTQYF
NA | TRBJ2-2 | TRBV19 | CASSARTGGTGELFF
NA | TRBJ1-6 | TRBV5-4 | CASSLAIGQANNSPLHF
NA | TRBJ2-3 | TRBV10-3 | CATSSGGANTDTQYF
many | TRBJ2-1 | TRBV10-3 | CAIAGQGRNEQFF
NA | TRBJ2-5 | TRBV6-5 | CASRGGSLAQYF